Presented here are 11 T cell receptor beta chains from one specimen sequenced in a study of blood T cell repertoires in COVID-19. Profiled with immunoSEQ multiplex PCR; TCRdb holds only in-frame clones, not every one. Among 110,000 or so clones listed, 80% to 90% were seen once. The sequenced sample was peripheral blood. Every receptor here comes from a man aged 35-49 years with acute or convalescent COVID-19.

This chain joins TRBV4-1 and TRBJ2-1, with D possibly matching TRBD1 (6 bases). Trimming took 0 bases from V and 0 from J, leaving 21 bases between them. The CDR3 is 20 residues long. Per germline, CDR1 MGHRA and CDR2 YSYEKL. CDR3 residues: CASSQEGITGTPSSYNEQFF. The CDR3 DNA is TGCGCCAGCAGCCAAGAGGGGATTACCGGGACACCAAGCTCCTACAATGAGCAGTTCTTC.

The rearrangement uses TRBV4-1 and TRBJ2-7; a possible D gene is TRBD1 (8 bases). V lost 5 bases and J 0 bases, leaving 17 bases between the germline ends. CDR1 MGHRA and CDR2 YSYEKL come from the germline V gene. The CDR3 has 16 residues. In nucleotides, the CDR3 is TGCGCCAGCAGCACAGGGGGGGCAACGAGCTCCTACGAGCAGTACTTC. As protein: CASSTGGATSSYEQYF.

The genes are TRBV6-6 and TRBJ1-1; TRBD1 matches at 9 bases. CDR1 and CDR2 (germline): MNHNY, SVGAGI (reference sequence). This CDR3 spans 16 amino acids. J gave up 2 bases and V 6 bases, and 10 bases lay outside the gene matches. This CDR3 is CASRRTGVSLNTEAFF. DNA of the CDR3: TGTGCCAGCAGACGGACAGGGGTTTCCCTTAACACTGAAGCTTTCTTT.

The V call is TRBV27, the J call TRBJ2-1; TRBD1 aligns across 11 bases. The germline CDR1 and CDR2 sequences are MNHEY and SMNVEV (reference sequence). This CDR3 comprises 20 residues. V dropped 0 bases and J dropped 0; count of bases not matched to a gene: 10. CDR3 sequence: CASSLSRDRGVESSYNEQFF. The DNA of the CDR3 is TGTGCCAGCAGTTTATCGAGGGACAGGGGGGTAGAGAGCTCCTACAATGAGCAGTTCTTC.

CDR3 residues: CASNPGDRGLPGELFF. CDR3 DNA sequence: TGCGCCAGCAATCCCGGGGACAGGGGGTTGCCCGGGGAGCTGTTTTTT. The V and J genes are TRBV5-1 and TRBJ2-2; 11 bases are shared with TRBD1. CDR3 length: 16 amino acids. Germline V gene data show CDR1 as SGHRS and CDR2 as YFSETQ. Unmatched junction bases numbered 10, after V lost 6 bases and J lost 6 bases.

The CDR3 bases are TGTGCCAGCAGTTTTAATCTAGGGGTCGGCTACACCTTC. This encodes CASSFNLGVGYTF. The chain combines TRBV27 with TRBJ1-2, with D maybe TRBD1 (5 bases). The CDR3 is made up of 13 amino acids. Germline CDR1 MNHEY, CDR2 SMNVEV (reference sequence). The V gene lost 3 bases and the J gene lost 8 bases, with 13 bases spanning the gap.

The gene calls are TRBV19 and TRBJ1-1, with TRBD1 matching over 8 bases. J lost 0 bases, V lost 6 bases, and 9 bases had no gene match. The CDR3 loop spans 16 amino acids. CDR1 LNHDA and CDR2 SQIVND come from the germline V gene (reference sequence). The CDR3 DNA sequence: TGTGCCAGTAGATACAGGGGGTCGCCTATGAACACTGAAGCTTTCTTT. Residues: CASRYRGSPMNTEAFF. Complete variable domain (other parts from reference TRBV19 and TRBJ1-1): DGGITQSPKYLFRKEGQNVTLSCEQNLNHDAMYWYRQDPGQGLRLIYYSQIVNDFQKGDIAEGYSVSREKKESFPLTVTSAQKNPTAFYLCASRYRGSPMNTEAFFGQGTRLTVV.

V gene TRBV24-1 combines with J gene TRBJ1-2, with D perhaps matching TRBD1 (6 bases). Trimming left V 3 bases short and J 0 bases short, with 13 bases between. CDR3 size: 16 residues. CDR1 and CDR2 (germline): KGHDR, SFDVKD. In DNA form, the CDR3 reads TGTGCCACCAGTGATCAGGCGACAGGAGCTAACTATGGCTACACCTTC. It translates to CATSDQATGANYGYTF.

The V and J genes are TRBV5-1 and TRBJ2-2; D gene uncertain. V lost 2 bases, J lost 4 bases, and 15 bases lay in between. Germline-derived CDR1 and CDR2 are SGHRS and YFSETQ. The CDR3 consists of 16 residues. This chain's CDR3 is CASSFFEQVTTGELFF. In DNA form, the CDR3 reads TGCGCCAGCAGCTTTTTCGAGCAGGTTACCACCGGGGAGCTGTTTTTT.

V is TRBV7-9 and J is TRBJ2-2, with D unclear. Germline CDR1 is SEHNR and CDR2 is FQNEAQ (reference sequence). The CDR3 has 11 residues. Between the trimmed V and J ends, which lost 4 bases and 5 bases, there was a span of 2 bases. As DNA, the CDR3 is TGTGCCAGCAGCTCAACCGGGGAGCTGTTTTTT. Its translation: CASSSTGELFF. The full variable domain, in which reference TRBV7-9 and TRBJ2-2 provide the parts outside the CDR3, is DTGVSQNPRHKITKRGQNVTFRCDPISEHNRLYWYRQTLGQGPEFLTYFQNEAQLEKSRLLSDRFSAERPKGSFSTLEIQRTEQGDSAMYLCASSSTGELFFGEGSRLTVL.

This chain uses TRBV14 with TRBJ2-7; no clear D. The germline CDR1 and CDR2 sequences are SGHDN and FVKESK. Trimming shortened V by 5 bases and J by 1 base, and 3 bases separated the two germline ends. The CDR3 totals 11 residues. DNA of the CDR3: TGTGCCAGCAGCGTATCCTACGAGCAGTACTTC. This sequence encodes CASSVSYEQYF.